The 17 T cell receptor beta chains below all came from one sample that was sequenced in a study of blood T cells in healthy people across ages. For the second PCR, which ran for roughly 6 to 12 cycles, a sample-barcoded 5' primer and a J-beta primer mix were used. MiXCR, run by TCRdb on the 5' RACE reads, gives a single entry per CDR3 protein. The sample has about 580,000 distinct CDR3 sequences, less than 60% seen once. The sample consisted of blood. These receptors all come from a man at least 80 years old in good health.

This clonotype has a handful of counts. The chain couples TRBV3-1 to TRBJ2-1; D not certain. V lost 5 bases, J lost 8 bases, and 10 bases lay in between. The germline gives CDR1 LGHDT, CDR2 YNNKEL (reference sequence). CDR3 length: 12 amino acids. Written as DNA, the CDR3 is TGTGCCAGCAGCGCGAGAAACCATGAGCAGTTCTTC. It is translated as CASSARNHEQFF.

V is TRBV7-2 and J is TRBJ1-2; D is undetermined. The CDR3 runs 15 residues. From germline, CDR1 is SGHTA and CDR2 FQGNSA. Trimming took off 1 base at V and 2 bases at J, with 11 bases between the two ends. CDR3 sequence (DNA): TGTGCCAGCAGCTTAGAGCGAAGTTTCAACTATGGCTACACCTTC. It specifies CASSLERSFNYGYTF.

This chain uses TRBV11-1 with TRBJ2-1, with D possibly TRBD2 on 6 matching bases. Germline V gives CDR1 SGHAT, CDR2 FQDESV (reference sequence). The CDR3 is made up of 14 amino acids. V gave up 8 bases and J gave up 8 bases, with 19 bases separating them. The CDR3 is CASRGTAGFYEQFF. In nucleotides, the CDR3 is TGTGCCAGCCGGGGGACTGCGGGATTCTATGAGCAGTTCTTC.

The rearrangement uses TRBV9 and TRBJ2-3; TRBD2 aligns across 10 bases. The CDR3 is made up of 17 amino acids. Losses at the gene ends were 2 bases for V and 3 bases for J; bases not matched to a gene: 9. Germline V gene data show CDR1 as SGDLS and CDR2 as YYNGEE. The CDR3 protein is CASSVFPAGGPTDTQYF. The CDR3 bases are TGTGCCAGCAGCGTGTTTCCAGCGGGGGGGCCAACAGATACGCAGTATTTT.

This clonotype was picked up a small number of times. V and J are TRBV6-6 and TRBJ1-1, with 7 positions matching TRBD1. This CDR3 contains 15 residues. Germline V CDR1 and CDR2: MNHNY, SVGAGI (reference sequence). V lost 4 bases to trimming and J lost 0 bases; unmatched junction nucleotides: 5. DNA for the CDR3: TGTGCCAGCAGTTTACAACAGGGGTTGAACACTGAAGCTTTCTTT. It encodes CASSLQQGLNTEAFF.

This chain connects TRBV12-5 to TRBJ2-1, with 12 bases fitting TRBD2. Germline loops: CDR1 LGHNT, CDR2 FRNRAP. The CDR3 has 15 amino acids. V lost 7 bases, J lost 4 bases, and 5 bases stayed unmatched. In nucleotides, the CDR3 is TGTGCTAGTGCTACTAGCGGGAGGCAATACAATGAGCAGTTCTTC. Its protein product is CASATSGRQYNEQFF. Full variable domain (remainder filled in from reference TRBV12-5 and TRBJ2-1): DARVTQTPRHKVTEMGQEVTMRCQPILGHNTVFWYRQTMMQGLELLAYFRNRAPLDDSGMPKDRFSAEMPDATLATLKIQPSEPRDSAVYFCASATSGRQYNEQFFGPGTRLTVL.

The chain carries TRBV10-3 and TRBJ2-3; 7 positions match TRBD2. The CDR3 runs to 14 residues. Germline CDR1 is ENHRY and CDR2 is SYGVKD. Germline trimming cut 4 bases from V and 4 bases from J; bases unmatched to any gene: 5. The CDR3 region has the DNA TGTGCCATCAGTGGTGAGCGGGGCCCAGATACGCAGTATTTT. Amino acids: CAISGERGPDTQYF.

A single count supports this clonotype. V and J are TRBV5-6 and TRBJ2-1, with D tentatively TRBD2 (5 bases). The V gene's germline CDR1 is SGHDT and CDR2 YYEEEE. The CDR3 is made up of 13 amino acids. Trimming shortened V by 3 bases and J by 10 bases, and 14 bases separated the two germline ends. The CDR3: CASSSDFSWEQFF. CDR3 in DNA: TGTGCCAGCAGCTCGGACTTTTCTTGGGAGCAGTTCTTC.

For this clonotype: Possible read error: a much larger clone is one base away. The CDR3 protein is CASSLGGSAYEQYF. CDR3 coding DNA: TGTGCCAGCAGCTTAGGAGGGAGCGCCTACGAGCAGTACTTC. The genes are TRBV7-2 and TRBJ2-7; D may be TRBD2 (5 bases). CDR1 SGHTA and CDR2 FQGNSA come from the germline V gene. The length of the CDR3 is 14 residues. Trimming took off 1 base at V and 2 bases at J, with 9 bases between the two ends.

This clonotype was seen ten or more times. The V gene is TRBV6-6, the J gene TRBJ1-1; D is perhaps TRBD1 (5 bases). CDR1 is MNHNY and CDR2 is SVGAGI in the germline V gene (reference sequence). The ends were cut back, 0 bases at V and 4 bases at J, with 12 bases in the middle. The CDR3 spans 15 residues. The CDR3 coding sequence is TGTGCCAGCAGTTACTCCCCCGGTGGGGGCACTGAAGCTTTCTTT. Protein: CASSYSPGGGTEAFF.

This clonotype was detected a few times. The V and J genes are TRBV7-8 and TRBJ2-1; possibly TRBD2 for D (6 bases). The CDR3 covers 15 residues. From germline, CDR1 is SGHVS and CDR2 FQNEAQ. V dropped 0 bases and J dropped 5 bases, with 11 bases sitting between them. CDR3 coding DNA: TGTGCCAGCAGCTTAGCGTTAAGGAGGGACAATGAGCAGTTCTTC. Encoded protein: CASSLALRRDNEQFF.

This clonotype was seen only a few times. The chain carries TRBV29-1 and TRBJ2-7; tentative D call: TRBD2 (6 bases). Germline lookup yields CDR1 SQVTM and CDR2 ANQGSEA. The germline V and J ends were trimmed by 4 bases and 0 bases, with 16 bases remaining between them. The CDR3 has 15 amino acids. The CDR3 DNA follows: TGCAGCGTTGTCCCCCCGGGGGACGGCTCCTACGAGCAGTACTTC. Translating it yields CSVVPPGDGSYEQYF.

This chain uses TRBV29-1 with TRBJ2-3, with D possibly matching TRBD1 (6 bases). From germline, CDR1 is SQVTM and CDR2 ANQGSEA. Trimming cost V 6 bases and J 0 bases, with 16 bases left between them. The CDR3 is made up of 15 amino acids. For the CDR3, the DNA is TGCAGCGTGGAAAGGGGGTCAGCTAGCACAGATACGCAGTATTTT. Its translation is CSVERGSASTDTQYF.

The sample holds a few counts of this clonotype. The rearrangement links TRBV6-6 to TRBJ2-1, with 8 bases fitting TRBD2. J gave up 8 bases and V 6 bases, and 6 bases lay outside the gene matches. The V gene's germline CDR1 is MNHNY and CDR2 SVGAGI (reference sequence). CDR3 length equals 13 residues. CDR3 in DNA: TGTGCCAGCAGCCACGGGACTAGGGATGAGCAGTTCTTC. It specifies CASSHGTRDEQFF.

The rearrangement links TRBV7-2 to TRBJ1-6; unclear D gene. Looked up from germline, CDR1 is SGHTA and CDR2 is FQGNSA. The CDR3 totals 13 residues. V dropped 3 bases and J dropped 6 bases, with 6 bases sitting between them. CDR3 nucleotide sequence: TGTGCCAGCAGCTTCGGCTCTAATTCACCCCTCCACTTT. It is translated as CASSFGSNSPLHF.

This clonotype was seen ten or more times. J is TRBJ1-1 and V is TRBV6-5, with a tentative D call TRBD1 (5 bases). Germline V gene sequence: CDR1 MNHEY, CDR2 SVGAGI. V gave up 6 bases and J gave up 1 base, with 15 bases separating them. The CDR3 extends over 15 amino acids. The chain's CDR3 is CASSPTWGRNTEAFF. The DNA of the CDR3 is TGTGCCAGCAGCCCAACCTGGGGCAGGAACACTGAAGCTTTCTTT.

The V gene is TRBV12-3 or TRBV12-4, the J gene TRBJ1-6; no definite D call. This CDR3 region has 13 residues. Between the trimmed V and J ends, which lost 7 bases and 7 bases, there was a span of 11 bases. This CDR3 is CASTEGANSPLHF. DNA for the CDR3: TGTGCCAGCACGGAGGGCGCCAATTCACCCCTCCACTTT.